This TCR beta chain was identified during a study of technical replicates of blood from a few donors (dated by TCRdb to 2015 to 2018). The library was produced with the immunoSEQ multiplex PCR assay. The table was pulled from immuneACCESS by TCRdb, which kept in-frame rearrangements only. Such tables lose some clones; where checked, under half of the loss comes from unresolved V genes, and the rest has no known cause. Recorded for this sample are approximately 82,000 clones; about 91% of them occurred a single time. The top ten constitute 0.3% to 0.45% of the sample. V drops 8 bases and J drops 1 base, leaving 14 bases in between. From the cysteine through the phenylalanine, the CDR3 covers 14 amino acids. CDR3 DNA is the only sequence kept; it has 42 bases, read in frame from the first base. The germline V gene specifies ENHRY as CDR1 and SYGVKD as CDR2. Points on this clone: Its antigen remains unidentified. No per-base quality is available; no much larger clone lies one base away.

The chain is assembled from TRBV10-3 and TRBJ1-1; the D gene assignment is ambiguous. This TCR was sampled from a human donor in good health. Some clones in this sample may be carry-over from other donors' samples. Sequenced material: T cells isolated from PBMCs. The nucleotide sequence reads as follows: TGTGCCATCGAGCGAGGGTCGGGGAACACTGAAGCTTTCTTT. Its coded protein is CAIERGSGNTEAFF.